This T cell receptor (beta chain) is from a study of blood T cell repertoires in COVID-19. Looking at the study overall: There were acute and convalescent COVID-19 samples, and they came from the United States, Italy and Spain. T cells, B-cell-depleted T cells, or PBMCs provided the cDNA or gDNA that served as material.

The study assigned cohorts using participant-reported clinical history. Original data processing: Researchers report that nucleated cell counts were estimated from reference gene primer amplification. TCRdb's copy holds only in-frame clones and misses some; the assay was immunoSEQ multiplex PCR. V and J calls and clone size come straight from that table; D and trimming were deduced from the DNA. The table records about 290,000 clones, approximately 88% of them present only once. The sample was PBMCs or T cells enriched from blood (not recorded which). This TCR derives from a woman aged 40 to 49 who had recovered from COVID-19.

In nucleotides, the CDR3 is TGTGCCAGCAGCAAAGCGGAGAACAGGGAGAACACTGAAGCTTTCTTT. The encoded protein is CASSKAENRENTEAFF. The V gene is TRBV21-1, the J gene TRBJ1-1; the DNA was not compared with TRBD1, the D call given in the table. TRBV21-1 corresponds to a pseudogene. CDR3 length: 16 residues.